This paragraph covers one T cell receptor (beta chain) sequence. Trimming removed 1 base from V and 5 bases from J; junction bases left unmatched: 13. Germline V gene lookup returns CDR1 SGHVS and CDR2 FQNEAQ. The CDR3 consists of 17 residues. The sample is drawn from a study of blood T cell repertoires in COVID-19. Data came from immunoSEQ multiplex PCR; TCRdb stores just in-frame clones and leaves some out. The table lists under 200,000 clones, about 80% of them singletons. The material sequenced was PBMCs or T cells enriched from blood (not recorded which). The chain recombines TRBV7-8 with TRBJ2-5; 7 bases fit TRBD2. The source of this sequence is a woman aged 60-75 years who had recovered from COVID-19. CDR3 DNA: TGTGCCAGCAGCTTAGACTCCGCGACTAGCTTGGGGGAGACCCAGTACTTC. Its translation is CASSLDSATSLGETQYF.